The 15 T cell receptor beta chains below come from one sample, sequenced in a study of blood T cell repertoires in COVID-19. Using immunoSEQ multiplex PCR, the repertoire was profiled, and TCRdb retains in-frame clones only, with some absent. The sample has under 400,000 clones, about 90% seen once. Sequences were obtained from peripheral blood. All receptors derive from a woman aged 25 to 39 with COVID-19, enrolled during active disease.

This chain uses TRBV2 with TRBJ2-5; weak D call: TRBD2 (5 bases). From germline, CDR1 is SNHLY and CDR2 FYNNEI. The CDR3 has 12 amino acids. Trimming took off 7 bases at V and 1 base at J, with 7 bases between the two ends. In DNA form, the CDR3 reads TGTGCCAGCACAGCGGTCCAAGAGACCCAGTACTTC. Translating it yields CASTAVQETQYF.

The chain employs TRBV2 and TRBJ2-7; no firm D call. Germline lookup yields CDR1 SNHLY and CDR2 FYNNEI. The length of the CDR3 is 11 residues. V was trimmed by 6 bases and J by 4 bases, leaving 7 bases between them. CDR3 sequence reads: CASRVQYEQYF. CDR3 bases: TGTGCCAGCAGGGTACAATACGAGCAGTACTTC.

DNA for the CDR3: TGTGCCACCAGCCCCGGGACAAGGTACGAGCAGTACTTC. This codes for CATSPGTRYEQYF. The genes are TRBV15 and TRBJ2-7, with D tentatively TRBD1 (6 bases). Trimming left V 5 bases short and J 4 bases short, with 12 bases between. CDR3 size: 13 residues. Germline V gene data show CDR1 as LNHNV and CDR2 as YYDKDF (reference sequence). Full variable domain (remainder filled in from reference TRBV15 and TRBJ2-7): DAMVIQNPRYQVTQFGKPVTLSCSQTLNHNVMYWYQQKSSQAPKLLFHYYDKDFNNEADTPDNFQSRRPNTSFCFLDIRSPGLGDTAMYLCATSPGTRYEQYFGPGTRLTVT.

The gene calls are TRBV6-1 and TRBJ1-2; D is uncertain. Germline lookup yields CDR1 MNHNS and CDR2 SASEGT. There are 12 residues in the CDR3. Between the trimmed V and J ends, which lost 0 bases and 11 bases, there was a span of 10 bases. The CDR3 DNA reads TGTGCCAGCAGTGAAGCGCTTCTGAGATACACCTTC. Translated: CASSEALLRYTF.

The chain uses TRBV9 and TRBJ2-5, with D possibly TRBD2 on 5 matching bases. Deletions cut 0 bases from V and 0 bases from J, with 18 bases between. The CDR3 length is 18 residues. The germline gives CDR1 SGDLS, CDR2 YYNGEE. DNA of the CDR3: TGTGCCAGCAGCGTAGTGGTTCTCGGGCGGGCGTACCAAGAGACCCAGTACTTC. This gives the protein CASSVVVLGRAYQETQYF.

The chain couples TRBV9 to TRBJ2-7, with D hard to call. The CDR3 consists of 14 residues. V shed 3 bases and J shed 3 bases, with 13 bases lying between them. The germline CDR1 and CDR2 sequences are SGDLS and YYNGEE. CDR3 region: CASSARNSNYEQYF. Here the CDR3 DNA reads TGTGCCAGCAGCGCCAGGAATAGTAACTACGAGCAGTACTTC.

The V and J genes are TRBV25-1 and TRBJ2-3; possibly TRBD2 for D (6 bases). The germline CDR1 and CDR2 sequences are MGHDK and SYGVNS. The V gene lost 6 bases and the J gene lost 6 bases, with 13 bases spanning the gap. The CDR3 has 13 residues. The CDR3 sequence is CASREGGWDTQYF. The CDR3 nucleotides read TGTGCCAGCAGGGAGGGCGGTTGGGATACGCAGTATTTT.

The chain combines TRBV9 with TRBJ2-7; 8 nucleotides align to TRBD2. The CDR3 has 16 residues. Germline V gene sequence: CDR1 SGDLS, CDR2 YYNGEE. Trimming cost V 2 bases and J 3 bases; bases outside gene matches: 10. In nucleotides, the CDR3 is TGTGCCAGCAGCGTTCAAGCGGGAGACTCCTTCTACGAGCAGTACTTC. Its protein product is CASSVQAGDSFYEQYF.

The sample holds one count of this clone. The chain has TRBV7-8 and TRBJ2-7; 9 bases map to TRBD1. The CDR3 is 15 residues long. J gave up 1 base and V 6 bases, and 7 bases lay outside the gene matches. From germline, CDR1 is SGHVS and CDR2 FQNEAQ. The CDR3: CASSFQGQGSYEQYF. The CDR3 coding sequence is TGTGCCAGCAGTTTCCAAGGACAGGGGTCCTACGAGCAGTACTTC.

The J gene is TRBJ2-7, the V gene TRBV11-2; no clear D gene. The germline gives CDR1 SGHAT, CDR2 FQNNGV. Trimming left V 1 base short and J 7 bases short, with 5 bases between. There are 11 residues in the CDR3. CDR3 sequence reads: CASSLAREQYF. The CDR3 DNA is TGTGCCAGCAGCTTAGCACGGGAGCAGTACTTC.

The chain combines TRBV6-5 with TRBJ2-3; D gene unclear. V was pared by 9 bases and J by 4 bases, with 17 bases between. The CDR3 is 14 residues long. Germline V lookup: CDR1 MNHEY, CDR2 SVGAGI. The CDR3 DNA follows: TGTGCCAGTTCCCGGCTTAGCTATGCAGATACGCAGTATTTT. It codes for CASSRLSYADTQYF.

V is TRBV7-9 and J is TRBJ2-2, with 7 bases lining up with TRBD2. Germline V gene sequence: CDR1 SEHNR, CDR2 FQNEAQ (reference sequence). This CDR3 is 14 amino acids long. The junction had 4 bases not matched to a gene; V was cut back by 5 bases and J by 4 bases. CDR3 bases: TGTGCCAGCAGCCAAGGCGGGAGCACCGGGGAGCTGTTTTTT. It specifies CASSQGGSTGELFF.

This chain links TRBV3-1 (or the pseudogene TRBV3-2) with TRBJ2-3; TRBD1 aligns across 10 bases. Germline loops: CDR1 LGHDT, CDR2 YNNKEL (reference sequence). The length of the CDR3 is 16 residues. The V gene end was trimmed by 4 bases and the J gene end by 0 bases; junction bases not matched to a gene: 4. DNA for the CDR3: TGTGCCAGCAGCCTCGGGACAGGGGCTAGCACAGATACGCAGTATTTT. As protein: CASSLGTGASTDTQYF.

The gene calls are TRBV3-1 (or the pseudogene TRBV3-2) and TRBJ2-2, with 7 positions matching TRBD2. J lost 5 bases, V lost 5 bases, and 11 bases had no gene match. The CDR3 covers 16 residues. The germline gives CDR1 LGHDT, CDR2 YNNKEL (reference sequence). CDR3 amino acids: CASSSPTSRGTGELFF. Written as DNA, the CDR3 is TGTGCCAGCAGCTCCCCGACTAGCCGGGGAACCGGGGAGCTGTTTTTT.

CDR3 DNA: TGTGCCAGCATGGCCGGGGAGGAGACCCAGTACTTC. Translating gives CASMAGEETQYF. The chain couples TRBV2 to TRBJ2-5; perhaps TRBD2 as D (5 bases). Between the trimmed V and J ends, which lost 7 bases and 5 bases, there was a span of 11 bases. This CDR3 has 12 amino acids. Germline values: CDR1 SNHLY, CDR2 FYNNEI.